This T cell receptor beta chain emerged from a study of cytomegalovirus exposure and HLA in healthy donors. Overall study findings and caveats: Presence/absence analysis assumed near-uniform sequencing depth across donors. Reported results showed that the classifier diagnosed cytomegalovirus status with high specificity and sensitivity.

The germline V gene encodes CDR1 SGHDT and CDR2 YYEEEE. Deletions cut 0 bases from V and 3 bases from J, with 14 bases between. The length of the CDR3 is 16 residues. About this clone: Its antigen is undetermined.

PCR used 60 Vbeta primers and 13 Jbeta primers. Here immunoSEQ multiplex PCR was the method, and the copy in TCRdb shows in-frame clones only, minus some. Counted here are 170,000 or so clones, more than 65% occurring once; the ten biggest clones make up 5% to 7%. The receptor comes from a man aged 45 to 65 in good health and CMV-seropositive. The gene calls are TRBV5-6 and TRBJ2-3; D may be TRBD2 (6 bases). The sample consisted of PBMCs. CDR3 coding DNA: TGTGCCAGCAGCTTGGGGGCGGGAATTGGGACAGATACGCAGTATTTT. Translation: CASSLGAGIGTDTQYF.